The 19 T cell receptor beta chains below were found in one sample sequenced in a study of blood T cell repertoires in COVID-19. The method was immunoSEQ multiplex PCR; TCRdb's version includes in-frame clones alone and lacks a portion of them. The sample has under 130,000 clones; about 80% are singletons. The sample comprised peripheral blood. These receptors were taken from a human donor in a cohort sampled during active or convalescent COVID-19.

The gene calls are TRBV19 and TRBJ1-1, with a weak D call TRBD1 (5 bases). The CDR3 extends over 15 amino acids. V was cut by 2 bases and J by 1 base, with 11 bases left in between. Germline CDR1 reads LNHDA; CDR2 reads SQIVND (reference sequence). The CDR3 DNA reads as TGTGCCAGTAGTATACAGGGTTGGGGGAACACTGAAGCTTTCTTT. As protein: CASSIQGWGNTEAFF.

This rearrangement joins TRBV10-2 to TRBJ2-2; the match to TRBD1 covers 8 bases. This CDR3 has 14 amino acids. Per germline, CDR1 WSHSY and CDR2 SAAADI. Losses at the gene ends were 2 bases for V and 5 bases for J; bases not matched to a gene: 1. CDR3 region: CASSEQGATGELFF. The DNA of the CDR3 is TGCGCCAGCAGTGAGCAGGGGGCGACCGGGGAGCTGTTTTTT.

V usage is TRBV5-6 and J usage is TRBJ1-5; 7 bases map to TRBD1. Trimming at V came to 4 bases and at J to 4 bases, leaving 2 bases not matched to a gene. CDR1 and CDR2 from the germline V gene are SGHDT and YYEEEE. The CDR3 loop spans 13 amino acids. The CDR3 coding sequence is TGTGCCAGCAGCACGACAGGGAATCAGCCCCAGCATTTT. Translation gives CASSTTGNQPQHF. Complete variable domain (other parts from reference TRBV5-6 and TRBJ1-5): DAGVTQSPTHLIKTRGQQVTLRCSPKSGHDTVSWYQQALGQGPQFIFQYYEEEERQRGNFPDRFSGHQFPNYSSELNVNALLLGDSALYLCASSTTGNQPQHFGDGTRLSIL.

This clone was counted a single time. CDR3 in amino acids: CASSYGGASGNTIYF. The CDR3 DNA is TGTGCCAGCAGCTATGGGGGGGCATCAGGAAACACCATATATTTT. The rearrangement joins TRBV5-6 to TRBJ1-3, with a possible D match to TRBD1 (6 bases). CDR1 is SGHDT, CDR2 YYEEEE, per germline. This CDR3 is built from 15 residues. V was trimmed by 3 bases and J by 4 bases, leaving 14 bases between them.

This chain uses TRBV4-1 with TRBJ2-3; TRBD2 matches at 11 bases. Germline V CDR1 and CDR2: MGHRA, YSYEKL. This CDR3 is 16 amino acids long. With 6 bases clipped from V and 5 bases from J, the junction kept 10 bases outside the gene matches. The CDR3 nucleotides are TGCGCCAGCAGACATAAGTTAGCGGGGGGGCGAGATACGCAGTATTTT. It is translated as CASRHKLAGGRDTQYF.

V is TRBV28 and J is TRBJ1-6; D is perhaps TRBD1 (6 bases). The CDR3 consists of 16 residues. CDR1 and CDR2 from the germline V gene are MDHEN and SYDVKM. V dropped 3 bases and J dropped 0 bases, with 9 bases sitting between them. The CDR3 bases are TGTGCCAGCAGTTTGGCAGGGGCCTCCTATAATTCACCCCTCCACTTT. Its translation is CASSLAGASYNSPLHF. The full variable domain, in which reference TRBV28 and TRBJ1-6 provide the parts outside the CDR3, is DVKVTQSSRYLVKRTGEKVFLECVQDMDHENMFWYRQDPGLGLRLIYFSYDVKMKEKGDIPEGYSVSREKKERFSLILESASTNQTSMYLCASSLAGASYNSPLHFGNGTRLTVT.

V gene TRBV24-1 combines with J gene TRBJ2-2, with 10 bases identical to TRBD1. From germline, CDR1 is KGHDR and CDR2 SFDVKD. V was clipped by 3 bases and J by 1 base; unmatched bases: 1. CDR3 length: 16 residues. The DNA for the CDR3 is TGTGCCACCAGTGATGGGGACAGGGGGAACACCGGGGAGCTGTTTTTT. Encoded protein: CATSDGDRGNTGELFF.

The rearrangement joins TRBV5-5 to TRBJ1-2, with TRBD1 as a possible D gene (5 bases). The germline CDR1 and CDR2 sequences are SGHKS and YYEKEE (reference sequence). This CDR3 has 16 residues. Trimming took off 6 bases at V and 4 bases at J, with 22 bases between the two ends. The CDR3: CASIPEVRASSYGYTF. The DNA for the CDR3 is TGTGCCAGCATCCCGGAAGTCAGGGCTTCTAGCTATGGCTACACCTTC.

The chain employs TRBV5-6 and TRBJ2-2, with 7 bases matching TRBD1. Germline CDR1 is SGHDT and CDR2 is YYEEEE. This CDR3 is built from 16 residues. V lost 2 bases and J lost 0; bases outside the gene matches: 4. The CDR3 protein is CASSFTGTANTGELFF. CDR3 nucleotide sequence: TGTGCCAGCAGCTTTACCGGGACAGCGAACACCGGGGAGCTGTTTTTT.

This sequence joins TRBV5-1 and TRBJ2-7, with D perhaps TRBD1 (6 bases). The V gene lost 4 bases and the J gene lost 2 bases, with 19 bases spanning the gap. Looked up from germline, CDR1 is SGHRS and CDR2 is YFSETQ. This CDR3 contains 16 residues. CDR3 region: CASSPSTRGTPYEQYF. In DNA form, the CDR3 reads TGCGCCAGCAGCCCTTCGACCAGGGGTACCCCCTACGAGCAGTACTTC.

V usage is TRBV2 and J usage is TRBJ2-2; 7 bases line up with TRBD1. CDR3 length: 15 amino acids. The V gene end was trimmed by 7 bases and the J gene end by 0 bases; junction bases not matched to a gene: 5. Germline assignment: CDR1 SNHLY and CDR2 FYNNEI. This CDR3 reads CASKKGTANTGELFF. CDR3 DNA: TGTGCCAGCAAAAAGGGGACAGCGAACACCGGGGAGCTGTTTTTT.

This clone has more than one count but fewer than ten. The genes are TRBV7-3 and TRBJ2-1; 11 bases agree with TRBD1. The CDR3 extends over 16 amino acids. Trimming took 0 bases from V and 9 from J; bases not matched to a gene: 7. Germline loops: CDR1 SGHTA, CDR2 FQGTGA. The CDR3 DNA follows: TGTGCCAGCAGCTTAACCCCGGGACAGGGGGAGAGTGAGCAGTTCTTC. Residues: CASSLTPGQGESEQFF. Based on the CDR3 plus reference TRBV7-3 and TRBJ2-1, the full variable domain is GAGVSQTPSNKVTEKGKYVELRCDPISGHTALYWYRQSLGQGPEFLIYFQGTGAADDSGLPNDRFFAVRPEGSVSTLKIQRTERGDSAVYLCASSLTPGQGESEQFFGPGTRLTVL.

This chain connects TRBV4-1 to TRBJ2-1, with TRBD2 as a possible D gene (5 bases). The CDR3 totals 17 residues. Germline loops: CDR1 MGHRA, CDR2 YSYEKL. Deletions cut 1 base from V and 6 bases from J, with 19 bases between. The CDR3 coding sequence is TGCGCCAGCAGCCAAGGGTTAGCGACGACTTCTCGCAATGAGCAGTTCTTC. Translating it yields CASSQGLATTSRNEQFF.

The chain couples TRBV7-2 to TRBJ1-2; 10 positions agree with TRBD1. CDR3 length equals 16 residues. The germline gives CDR1 SGHTA, CDR2 FQGNSA. Unmatched junction bases numbered 2, after V lost 0 bases and J lost 1 base. The CDR3 reads CASSLARDRGNYGYTF. The DNA of the CDR3 is TGTGCCAGCAGCTTAGCGAGGGACAGGGGTAACTATGGCTACACCTTC.

CDR3 residues: CASRTGRGSDTQYF. The CDR3, as DNA: TGTGCCAGCCGTACAGGGAGAGGTTCAGATACGCAGTATTTT. This rearrangement joins TRBV5-8 to TRBJ2-3; D is perhaps TRBD1 (6 bases). CDR1 and CDR2 (germline): SGHTS, YDEGEE. The ends were cut back, 7 bases at V and 4 bases at J, with 16 bases in the middle. This CDR3 spans 14 amino acids.

A remark on this clone: A junction boundary mismatches the germline segment, possibly from a read error. The chain recombines TRBV5-1 with TRBJ2-7, with TRBD2 matching 8 bases. Germline CDR1 reads SGHRS; CDR2 reads YFSETQ. The CDR3 sequence is 14 residues long. As DNA, the CDR3 is TGCGCCAGCAGCTTATGGGAAGCGGGGGCCCAGAGGAACTTC. Its translation is CASSLWEAGAQRNF.

V and J are TRBV5-1 and TRBJ1-4; D is uncertain. The CDR3 extends over 13 amino acids. The V gene lost 4 bases and the J gene lost 5 bases, with 9 bases spanning the gap. The V gene's germline CDR1 is SGHRS and CDR2 YFSETQ. The CDR3 sequence is CASSEATNEKLFF. In DNA form, the CDR3 reads TGCGCCAGCAGCGAGGCTACGAATGAAAAACTGTTTTTT.

V and J are TRBV5-8 and TRBJ1-4; D is possibly TRBD1 (5 bases). Germline CDR1 SGHTS, CDR2 YDEGEE. V lost 6 bases and J 0 bases, leaving 12 bases between the germline ends. The CDR3 spans 15 residues. The DNA of the CDR3 is TGTGCCAGCATAGACAGAATTACAACTAATGAAAAACTGTTTTTT. It encodes CASIDRITTNEKLFF.

This clone was picked up one time. This chain connects TRBV5-6 to TRBJ1-2, with 7 bases lining up with TRBD1. CDR1 and CDR2 from the germline V gene are SGHDT and YYEEEE. V lost 2 bases and J lost 3; bases outside the gene matches: 7. This CDR3 has 15 residues. The CDR3 DNA reads as TGTGCCAGCAGCTTCCTCGACAGGGTATACTATGGCTACACCTTC. This encodes CASSFLDRVYYGYTF.